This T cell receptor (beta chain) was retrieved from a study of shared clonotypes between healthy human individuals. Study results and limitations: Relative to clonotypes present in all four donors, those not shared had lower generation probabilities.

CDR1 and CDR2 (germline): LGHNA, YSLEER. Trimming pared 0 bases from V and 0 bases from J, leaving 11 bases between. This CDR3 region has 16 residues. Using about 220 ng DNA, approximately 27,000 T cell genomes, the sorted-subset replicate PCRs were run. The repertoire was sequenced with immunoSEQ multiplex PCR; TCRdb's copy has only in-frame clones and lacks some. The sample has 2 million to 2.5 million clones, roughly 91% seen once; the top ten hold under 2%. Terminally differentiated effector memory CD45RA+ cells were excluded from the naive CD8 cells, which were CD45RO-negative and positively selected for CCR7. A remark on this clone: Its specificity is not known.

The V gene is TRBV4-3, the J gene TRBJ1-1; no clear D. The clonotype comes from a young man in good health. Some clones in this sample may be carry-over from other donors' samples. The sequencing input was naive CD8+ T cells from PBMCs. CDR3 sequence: CASSQDRWQMNTEAFF. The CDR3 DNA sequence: TGCGCCAGCAGCCAAGATCGTTGGCAGATGAACACTGAAGCTTTCTTT.